This T cell receptor (beta chain) emerged from a study of tumor-infiltrating lymphocytes in primary liver carcinoma. The overall study: Productive TCRbeta read yields ran from roughly 3.9 to 6.8 million per sample and were similar between tissues. Whole-study results and caveats: When set against blood, tumors had a significantly higher top-250-clone fraction (p = 0.039). For tumor-adjacent and tumor-blood pairs, overlap was less than that seen for tumor region pairs.

Production of TCR beta cDNA used approximately 0.45 ug total RNA together with a constant-region primer. Three rounds of nested multiplex PCR with slightly modified ARM-PCR produced TCR beta libraries. Amplification in the first two PCR rounds was performed using TRBV1-TRBV30 forward primers and a C-beta reverse primer for approximately 10 cycles each. A single record per CDR3 protein comes from TCRdb applying MiXCR to the multiplex PCR reads. This table has approximately 310,000 distinct CDR3 sequences, 65% appearing once. Germline V lookup: CDR1 SGHNT, CDR2 YENEEA. CDR3 length: 18 residues. With respect to this clonotype: As yet, its antigen is unknown. Sequence at one end of the junction differs from germline and may be a read error.

Researchers drew blood RNA from unsorted whole blood and extracted germline DNA as well. The chain links TRBV11-3 to TRBJ2-2; possibly TRBD2 for D (6 bases). Specimen: peripheral blood. The sequence was collected from a man aged 40-49 years with primary liver carcinoma and hepatitis B virus infection. The CDR3 reads CAGSLSLSLAGSTGGLFF. The CDR3, as DNA: TGTGCCGGCAGCTTAAGTCTTTCTCTGGCAGGGAGCACCGGGGGGCTGTTTTTT.